The text below deals with one TCR beta chain. The V and J ends lost 1 base and 7 bases, in that order; junction bases with no gene match: 6. The CDR3 runs 14 residues. Germline CDR1 is MNHEY and CDR2 is SVGAGI. These data come from a study of control samples from healthy donors and cancer patients. Sequencing used immunoSEQ multiplex PCR; TCRdb keeps in-frame clones, though not all of them. The table lists 60,000 to 70,000 clones, 65% to 90% of them singletons. Material for sequencing was blood. This TCR was sampled from a man in his forties or fifties in good health. The chain uses TRBV6-5 and TRBJ1-1, with TRBD1 identical over 7 bases. CDR3 protein: CASSYLGRGNEAFF. DNA for the CDR3: TGTGCCAGCAGTTACTTGGGCAGGGGGAATGAAGCTTTCTTT.